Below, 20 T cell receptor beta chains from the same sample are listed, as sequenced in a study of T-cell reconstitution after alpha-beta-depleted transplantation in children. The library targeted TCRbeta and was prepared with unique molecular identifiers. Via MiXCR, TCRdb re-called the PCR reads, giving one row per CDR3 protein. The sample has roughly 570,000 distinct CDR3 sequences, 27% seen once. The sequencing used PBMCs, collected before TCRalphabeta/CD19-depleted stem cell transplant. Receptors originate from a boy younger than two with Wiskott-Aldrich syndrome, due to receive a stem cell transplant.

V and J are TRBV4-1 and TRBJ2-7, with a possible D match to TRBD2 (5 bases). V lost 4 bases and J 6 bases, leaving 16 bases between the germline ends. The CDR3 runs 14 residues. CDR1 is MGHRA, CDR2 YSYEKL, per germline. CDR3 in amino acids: CASSPTRNEVEQYF. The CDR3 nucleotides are TGCGCCAGCAGCCCCACTAGGAATGAGGTCGAGCAGTACTTC.

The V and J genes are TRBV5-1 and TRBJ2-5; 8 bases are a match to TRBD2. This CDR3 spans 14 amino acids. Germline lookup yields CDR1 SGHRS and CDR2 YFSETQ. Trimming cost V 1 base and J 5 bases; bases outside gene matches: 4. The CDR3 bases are TGCGCCAGCAGCTTGATTAGCGGGGTGGAGACCCAGTACTTC. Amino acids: CASSLISGVETQYF.

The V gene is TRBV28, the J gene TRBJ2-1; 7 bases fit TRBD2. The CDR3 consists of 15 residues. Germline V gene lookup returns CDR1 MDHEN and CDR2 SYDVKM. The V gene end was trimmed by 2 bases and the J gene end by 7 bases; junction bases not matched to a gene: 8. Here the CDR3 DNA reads TGTGCCAGCAGTTTAGCGGGAGAGGCAAAAAATGAGCAGTTCTTC. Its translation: CASSLAGEAKNEQFF. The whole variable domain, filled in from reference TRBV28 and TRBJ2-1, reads DVKVTQSSRYLVKRTGEKVFLECVQDMDHENMFWYRQDPGLGLRLIYFSYDVKMKEKGDIPEGYSVSREKKERFSLILESASTNQTSMYLCASSLAGEAKNEQFFGPGTRLTVL.

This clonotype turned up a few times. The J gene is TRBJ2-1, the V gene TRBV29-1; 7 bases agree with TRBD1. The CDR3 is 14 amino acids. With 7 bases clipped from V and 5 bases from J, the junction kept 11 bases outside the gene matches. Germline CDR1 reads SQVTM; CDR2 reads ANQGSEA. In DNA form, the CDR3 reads TGCAGCGCCCGCCGAGGGGACAGAGACAATGAGCAGTTCTTC. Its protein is CSARRGDRDNEQFF.

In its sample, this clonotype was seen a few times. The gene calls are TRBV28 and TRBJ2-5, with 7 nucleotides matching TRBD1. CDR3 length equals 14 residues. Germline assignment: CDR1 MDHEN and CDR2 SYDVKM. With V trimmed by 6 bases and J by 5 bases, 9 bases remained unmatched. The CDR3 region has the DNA TGTGCCAGCAGGAGGCCAGGGGGTCCGGAGACCCAGTACTTC. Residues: CASRRPGGPETQYF.

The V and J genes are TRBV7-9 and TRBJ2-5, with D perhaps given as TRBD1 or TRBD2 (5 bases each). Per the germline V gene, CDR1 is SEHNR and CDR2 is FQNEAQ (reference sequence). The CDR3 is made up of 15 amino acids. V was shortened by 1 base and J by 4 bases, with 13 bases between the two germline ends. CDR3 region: CASSLGSTGGETQYF. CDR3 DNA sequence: TGTGCCAGCAGCTTAGGCAGCACAGGAGGAGAGACCCAGTACTTC.

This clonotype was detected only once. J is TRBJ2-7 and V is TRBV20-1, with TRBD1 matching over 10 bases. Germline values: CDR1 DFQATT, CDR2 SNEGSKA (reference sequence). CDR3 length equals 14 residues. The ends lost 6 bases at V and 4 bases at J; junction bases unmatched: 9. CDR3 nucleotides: TGCAGTGCCCGGATACCGGGACAGGGGTACGAGCAGTACTTC. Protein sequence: CSARIPGQGYEQYF.

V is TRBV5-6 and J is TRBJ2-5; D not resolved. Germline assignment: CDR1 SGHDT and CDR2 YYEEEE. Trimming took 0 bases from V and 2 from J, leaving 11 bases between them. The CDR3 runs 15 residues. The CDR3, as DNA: TGTGCCAGCAGCTTGGTCAGAGCCGAGCAAGAGACCCAGTACTTC. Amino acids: CASSLVRAEQETQYF.

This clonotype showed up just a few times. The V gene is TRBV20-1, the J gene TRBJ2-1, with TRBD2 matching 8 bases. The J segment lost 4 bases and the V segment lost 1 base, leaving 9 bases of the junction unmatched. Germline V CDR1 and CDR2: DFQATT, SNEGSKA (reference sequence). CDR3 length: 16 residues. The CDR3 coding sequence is TGCAGTGCTAGAGGACCGGGACTAGGTATTTACAATGAGCAGTTCTTC. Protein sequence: CSARGPGLGIYNEQFF.

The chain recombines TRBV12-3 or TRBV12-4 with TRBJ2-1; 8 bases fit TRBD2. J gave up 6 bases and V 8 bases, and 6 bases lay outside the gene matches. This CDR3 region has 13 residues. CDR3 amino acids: CASLASGSNEQFF. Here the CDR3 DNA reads TGTGCCAGCCTCGCTAGCGGGTCCAATGAGCAGTTCTTC.

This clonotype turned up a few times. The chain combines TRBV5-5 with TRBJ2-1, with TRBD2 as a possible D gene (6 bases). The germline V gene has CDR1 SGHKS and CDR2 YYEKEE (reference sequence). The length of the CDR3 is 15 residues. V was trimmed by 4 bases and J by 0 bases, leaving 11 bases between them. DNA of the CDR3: TGTGCCAGCAGCCTGTTCGGGAGCTCCTACAATGAGCAGTTCTTC. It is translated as CASSLFGSSYNEQFF.

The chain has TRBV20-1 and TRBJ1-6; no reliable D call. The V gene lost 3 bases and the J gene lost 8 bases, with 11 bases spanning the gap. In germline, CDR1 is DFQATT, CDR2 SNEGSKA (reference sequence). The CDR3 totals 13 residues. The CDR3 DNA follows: TGCAGTGCTAGGGTGGGGTTGGATTCACCCCTCCACTTT. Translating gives CSARVGLDSPLHF.

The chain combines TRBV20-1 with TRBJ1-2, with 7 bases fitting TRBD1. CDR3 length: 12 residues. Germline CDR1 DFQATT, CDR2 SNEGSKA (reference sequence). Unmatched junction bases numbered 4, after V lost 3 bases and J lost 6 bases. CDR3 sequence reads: CSASRQGDGYTF. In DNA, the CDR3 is TGCAGTGCTAGTAGGCAGGGGGATGGCTACACCTTC.

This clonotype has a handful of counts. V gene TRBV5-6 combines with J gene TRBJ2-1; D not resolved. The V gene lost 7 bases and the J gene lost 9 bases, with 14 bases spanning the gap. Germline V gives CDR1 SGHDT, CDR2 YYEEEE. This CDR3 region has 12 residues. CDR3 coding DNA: TGTGCCAGCGGATTACTGAGGAGTGAGCAGTTCTTC. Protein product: CASGLLRSEQFF.

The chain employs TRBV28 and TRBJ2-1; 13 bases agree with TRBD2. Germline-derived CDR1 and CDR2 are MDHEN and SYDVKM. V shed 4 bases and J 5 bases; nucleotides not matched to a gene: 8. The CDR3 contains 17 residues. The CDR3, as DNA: TGTGCCAGCAGTTCGCCGGGACTAGCGGGAATCCACAATGAGCAGTTCTTC. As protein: CASSSPGLAGIHNEQFF.

The CDR3 sequence: CASSGYRGDTEAFF. The CDR3 DNA sequence: TGCGCCAGCAGCGGGTACAGGGGAGACACTGAAGCTTTCTTT. This chain connects TRBV5-1 to TRBJ1-1; 7 positions agree with TRBD1. V gave up 4 bases and J gave up 3 bases; unmatched junction bases: 6. The CDR3 has 14 amino acids. The V gene's germline CDR1 is SGHRS and CDR2 YFSETQ. Supplemented by reference TRBV5-1 and TRBJ1-1, the full variable domain reads KAGVTQTPRYLIKTRGQQVTLSCSPISGHRSVSWYQQTPGQGLQFLFEYFSETQRNKGNFPGRFSGRQFSNSRSEMNVSTLELGDSALYLCASSGYRGDTEAFFGQGTRLTVV.

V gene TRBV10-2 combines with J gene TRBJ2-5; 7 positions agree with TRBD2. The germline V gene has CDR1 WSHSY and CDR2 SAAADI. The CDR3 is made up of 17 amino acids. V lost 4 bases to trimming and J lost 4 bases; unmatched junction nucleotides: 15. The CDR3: CASSVMGRVTTGETQYF. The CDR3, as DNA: TGCGCCAGCAGTGTAATGGGGAGGGTTACCACCGGAGAGACCCAGTACTTC.

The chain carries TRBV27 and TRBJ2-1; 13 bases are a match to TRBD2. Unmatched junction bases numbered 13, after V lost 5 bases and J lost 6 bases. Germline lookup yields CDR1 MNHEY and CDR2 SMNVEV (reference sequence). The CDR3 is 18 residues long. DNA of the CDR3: TGTGCCAGCAGTCGACTTTGGACTAGCGGGAGAGTTTCCAATGAGCAGTTCTTC. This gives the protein CASSRLWTSGRVSNEQFF.

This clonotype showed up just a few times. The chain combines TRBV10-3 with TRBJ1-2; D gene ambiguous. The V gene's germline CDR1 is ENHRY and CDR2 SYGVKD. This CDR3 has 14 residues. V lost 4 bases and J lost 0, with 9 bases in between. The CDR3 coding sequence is TGTGCCATCAGTGTCGAGCCAACTAACTATGGCTACACCTTC. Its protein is CAISVEPTNYGYTF.

The CDR3 reads CSVRTGDNQPQHF. The DNA for the CDR3 is TGCAGCGTGCGGACAGGTGACAATCAGCCCCAGCATTTT. The chain joins TRBV29-1 to TRBJ1-5, with 7 bases aligning to TRBD1. The V segment lost 6 bases and the J segment 3 bases; nucleotides outside the gene matches: 5. The CDR3 has 13 residues. The germline V gene encodes CDR1 SQVTM and CDR2 ANQGSEA.